Below, 32 T cell receptor beta chains from the same sample are listed, as sequenced in a study of blood T cell repertoires in COVID-19. Assay: immunoSEQ multiplex PCR; the TCRdb copy retains only in-frame clones and omits some. The sample lists around 290,000 clones; roughly 90% were seen once. Specimen: PBMCs or T cells enriched from blood (not recorded which). The origin of the receptors is a woman in her thirties or forties who had recovered from COVID-19.

This chain connects TRBV6-6 to TRBJ2-7; the D gene is possibly TRBD2 (6 bases). Germline V gene data show CDR1 as MNHNY and CDR2 as SVGAGI (reference sequence). The CDR3 length is 14 residues. V was cut by 3 bases and J by 2 bases, with 11 bases left in between. CDR3 loop: CASSYGGTAYEQYF. As DNA, the CDR3 is TGTGCCAGCAGTTATGGCGGGACGGCCTACGAGCAGTACTTC.

This clone was counted between two and nine times. The rearrangement links TRBV9 to TRBJ2-1; 10 bases line up with TRBD1. Germline-derived CDR1 and CDR2 are SGDLS and YYNGEE. The CDR3 spans 16 residues. V trimming: 0 bases; J trimming: 4 bases; junction bases outside the gene matches: 4. The DNA for the CDR3 is TGTGCCAGCAGCGTAGACGGGACAGGGGCTTACAATGAGCAGTTCTTC. It encodes CASSVDGTGAYNEQFF.

This rearrangement joins TRBV4-1 to TRBJ2-1, with 7 bases fitting TRBD2. Germline trimming cut 3 bases from V and 7 bases from J; bases unmatched to any gene: 12. The length of the CDR3 is 16 residues. Per the germline V gene, CDR1 is MGHRA and CDR2 is YSYEKL. CDR3 DNA: TGCGCCAGCAGCCAGCTCGGGACTACCCCCCGTAATGAGCAGTTCTTC. This gives the protein CASSQLGTTPRNEQFF.

This chain connects TRBV7-9 to TRBJ1-6; 7 bases line up with TRBD1. Per the germline V gene, CDR1 is SEHNR and CDR2 is FQNEAQ (reference sequence). Trimming at V came to 5 bases and at J to 7 bases, leaving 8 bases not matched to a gene. The CDR3 length is 15 residues. The DNA for the CDR3 is TGTGCCAGCAGCCCCGTCCGACAGGGCAATTCACCCCTCCACTTT. It codes for CASSPVRQGNSPLHF. The variable domain in full, completed from reference TRBV7-9 and TRBJ1-6, reads DTGVSQNPRHKITKRGQNVTFRCDPISEHNRLYWYRQTLGQGPEFLTYFQNEAQLEKSRLLSDRFSAERPKGSFSTLEIQRTEQGDSAMYLCASSPVRQGNSPLHFGNGTRLTVT.

This rearrangement joins TRBV5-1 to TRBJ2-3; tentatively, D is TRBD2 (6 bases). The ends were cut back, 4 bases at V and 0 bases at J, with 15 bases in the middle. The germline V gene encodes CDR1 SGHRS and CDR2 YFSETQ. The CDR3 consists of 16 residues. The CDR3 DNA is TGCGCCAGCAGCCCCGGGGACTTCACTAGCACAGATACGCAGTATTTT. As protein: CASSPGDFTSTDTQYF.

The CDR3 reads CASSFFTGTEAFF. In nucleotides, the CDR3 is TGTGCCAGCAGTTTCTTTACAGGGACTGAAGCTTTCTTT. V is TRBV6-5 and J is TRBJ1-1; a possible D gene is TRBD1 (6 bases). This CDR3 has 13 amino acids. The germline V gene has CDR1 MNHEY and CDR2 SVGAGI. V lost 4 bases to trimming and J lost 5 bases, with 11 bases between them.

V usage is TRBV12-3 or TRBV12-4 and J usage is TRBJ2-5, with TRBD1 as a possible D gene (6 bases). V was clipped by 7 bases and J by 5 bases, with 14 bases between them. The CDR3 consists of 13 residues. Here the CDR3 reads CASNTGPWETQYF. The CDR3 DNA sequence: TGTGCCAGCAATACAGGGCCTTGGGAGACCCAGTACTTC.

The chain uses TRBV30 and TRBJ1-1, with TRBD1 matching 7 bases. The length of the CDR3 is 13 residues. J lost 6 bases, V lost 4 bases, and 8 bases had no gene match. Germline-derived CDR1 and CDR2 are GTSNPN and SVGIG (reference sequence). CDR3 sequence reads: CAWKETGIAEAFF. For the CDR3, the DNA is TGTGCCTGGAAGGAGACAGGGATCGCTGAAGCTTTCTTT.

This clone has only a few counts. The rearrangement links TRBV6-5 to TRBJ1-5; TRBD1 is a possible D gene (6 bases). Trimming left V 2 bases short and J 3 bases short, with 14 bases between. This CDR3 region has 16 residues. The germline CDR1 and CDR2 sequences are MNHEY and SVGAGI. The CDR3 here is CASSYQPTGNNQPQHF. The CDR3 nucleotides are TGTGCCAGCAGTTACCAACCCACAGGGAACAATCAGCCCCAGCATTTT.

The V gene is TRBV13, the J gene TRBJ1-2, with 7 bases matching TRBD1. CDR1 is PRHDT and CDR2 is FYEKMQ in the germline V gene (reference sequence). The CDR3 has 15 residues. V dropped 0 bases and J dropped 2; count of bases not matched to a gene: 3. CDR3 residues: CASSLGAGGNYGYTF. CDR3 DNA: TGTGCCAGCAGCTTAGGGGCAGGGGGGAACTATGGCTACACCTTC.

The rearrangement joins TRBV3-1 (or the pseudogene TRBV3-2) to TRBJ2-2; no clear D. The CDR3 covers 13 residues. Germline CDR1 is LGHDT and CDR2 is YNNKEL (reference sequence). The germline V and J ends were trimmed by 0 bases and 5 bases, with 4 bases remaining between them. The CDR3 sequence is CASSQDLTGELFF. The CDR3 nucleotides are TGTGCCAGCAGCCAAGATCTAACCGGGGAGCTGTTTTTT.

V is TRBV18 and J is TRBJ1-2, with D perhaps matching TRBD1 (5 bases). Germline CDR1 is KGHSH and CDR2 is LQKENI. Trimming pared 2 bases from V and 6 bases from J, leaving 10 bases between. This CDR3 is 13 amino acids long. The CDR3 nucleotides are TGTGCCAGCTCACCAAATCGGGGGGATGGCTACACCTTC. Its translation: CASSPNRGDGYTF.

V is TRBV2 and J is TRBJ1-4, with a weak D call TRBD1 (5 bases). The germline V and J ends were trimmed by 6 bases and 7 bases, with 27 bases remaining between them. This CDR3 contains 18 residues. CDR1 and CDR2 (germline): SNHLY, FYNNEI. This CDR3 reads CASSARGGGPSRGEKLFF. The DNA of the CDR3 is TGTGCCAGCAGCGCCCGCGGGGGGGGTCCTAGCCGGGGTGAAAAACTGTTTTTT.

The V gene is TRBV2, the J gene TRBJ1-2; 10 bases are a match to TRBD1. The CDR3 is 18 residues long. Trimming cost V 6 bases and J 8 bases; bases outside gene matches: 21. CDR1 SNHLY and CDR2 FYNNEI come from the germline V gene. The CDR3 nucleotides are TGTGCCAGCAGGGTGCCAAGTCCTCGGGACAGGGGAGCGGGGGGCTACACCTTC. Translated: CASRVPSPRDRGAGGYTF.

The rearrangement links TRBV11-3 to TRBJ1-1; the D is unclear. Germline V gene data show CDR1 as SGHNT and CDR2 as YENEEA. Trimming stripped 5 bases from V and 5 bases from J, with 9 bases between. The CDR3 is 12 residues long. The CDR3, as DNA: TGTGCCAGCAGCGGAGGCGGGACTGAAGCTTTCTTT. Amino acid sequence: CASSGGGTEAFF.

The J gene is TRBJ2-7, the V gene TRBV4-1; D remains unclear. The V end was cut by 3 bases, the J end by 3 bases, with 9 bases between. The CDR3 has 13 residues. Germline V lookup: CDR1 MGHRA, CDR2 YSYEKL. CDR3 in amino acids: CASSQSPLYEQYF. The CDR3 nucleotides read TGCGCCAGCAGCCAGTCCCCCCTCTACGAGCAGTACTTC.

The chain combines TRBV5-6 with TRBJ1-4, with D maybe TRBD1 (6 bases). CDR3 size: 15 residues. The ends were cut back, 2 bases at V and 3 bases at J, with 11 bases in the middle. Germline assignment: CDR1 SGHDT and CDR2 YYEEEE. The chain's CDR3 is CASSFTGNPNEKLFF. Written as DNA, the CDR3 is TGTGCCAGCAGCTTTACAGGGAACCCTAATGAAAAACTGTTTTTT.

The genes are TRBV7-3 and TRBJ2-1, with TRBD2 identical over 12 bases. After removal of 4 bases from V and 10 bases from J, the junction contained 2 bases not matched to a gene. The CDR3 covers 13 residues. Germline V lookup: CDR1 SGHTA, CDR2 FQGTGA. The CDR3 DNA reads TGTGCCAGCAGCTCCGGGACTAGCGGGGAGCAGTTCTTC. Protein: CASSSGTSGEQFF.

This sequence joins TRBV24-1 and TRBJ2-2; D uncertain. Germline loops: CDR1 KGHDR, CDR2 SFDVKD. V gave up 2 bases and J gave up 0 bases, with 9 bases separating them. The CDR3 runs 16 residues. This CDR3 reads CATSDSGGANTGELFF. Written as DNA, the CDR3 is TGTGCCACCAGTGATTCTGGCGGAGCGAACACCGGGGAGCTGTTTTTT.

The chain joins TRBV5-4 to TRBJ2-3, with 8 bases matching TRBD2. Per the germline V gene, CDR1 is SGHNT and CDR2 is YYREEE (reference sequence). The CDR3 totals 13 residues. With 1 base clipped from V and 5 bases from J, the junction kept 0 bases outside the gene matches. CDR3 loop: CASSLLAGDTQYF. In nucleotides, the CDR3 is TGTGCCAGCAGCTTGCTAGCGGGAGATACGCAGTATTTT.

CDR3 DNA: TGTGCCAGCAGTGGAAACAGAGGCAATCAGCCCCAGCATTTT. Residues: CASSGNRGNQPQHF. This sequence joins TRBV25-1 and TRBJ1-5; D is uncertain. The germline CDR1 and CDR2 sequences are MGHDK and SYGVNS. The germline V and J ends were trimmed by 4 bases and 2 bases, with 9 bases remaining between them. The CDR3 consists of 14 residues.

V gene TRBV6-1 combines with J gene TRBJ1-4, with D possibly matching TRBD1 (5 bases). Trimming took 2 bases from V and 7 from J, leaving 11 bases between them. This CDR3 has 14 residues. Germline-derived CDR1 and CDR2 are MNHNS and SASEGT. CDR3 residues: CASSEWGGVEKLFF. CDR3 coding DNA: TGTGCCAGCAGTGAATGGGGCGGGGTTGAAAAACTGTTTTTT.

The J gene is TRBJ2-3, the V gene TRBV15; 11 bases map to TRBD2. The CDR3 is 16 residues long. V shed 5 bases and J 5 bases; nucleotides not matched to a gene: 9. Germline V gene sequence: CDR1 LNHNV, CDR2 YYDKDF (reference sequence). Here the CDR3 reads CATSPPGLAGEDTQYF. The DNA of the CDR3 is TGTGCCACCAGCCCACCCGGACTAGCGGGCGAAGATACGCAGTATTTT.

The chain has TRBV2 and TRBJ2-5; 11 bases fit TRBD2. Germline loops: CDR1 SNHLY, CDR2 FYNNEI. The junction had 3 bases not matched to a gene; V was cut back by 7 bases and J by 2 bases. CDR3 length: 14 amino acids. The CDR3 nucleotides read TGTGCCAGCAAGGGACTAGCGGCTCAAGAGACCCAGTACTTC. This gives the protein CASKGLAAQETQYF.

The rearrangement joins TRBV19 to TRBJ1-1, with D possibly TRBD1 on 6 matching bases. V dropped 9 bases and J dropped 9 bases, with 17 bases sitting between them. This CDR3 region has 12 residues. Per the germline V gene, CDR1 is LNHDA and CDR2 is SQIVND (reference sequence). As DNA, the CDR3 is TGTGCCAGCGGGACATCACTTGGGAAAGCTTTCTTT. It translates to CASGTSLGKAFF.

The CDR3 here is CASSVHRKGDQPQHF. The CDR3, as DNA: TGTGCCAGCAGTGTTCACAGAAAGGGGGATCAGCCCCAGCATTTT. The chain recombines TRBV2 with TRBJ1-5; possibly TRBD1 for D (6 bases). This CDR3 has 15 residues. V lost 4 bases to trimming and J lost 5 bases, with 15 bases between them. From germline, CDR1 is SNHLY and CDR2 FYNNEI.

The gene calls are TRBV6-5 and TRBJ2-7; possibly TRBD1 for D (6 bases). V was pared by 7 bases and J by 3 bases, with 13 bases between. In germline, CDR1 is MNHEY, CDR2 SVGAGI. The CDR3 is made up of 13 amino acids. The CDR3 region is CASNRDWGYEQYF. CDR3 bases: TGTGCCAGCAACAGGGATTGGGGCTACGAGCAGTACTTC.

This clone has only one observation. The chain carries TRBV5-8 and TRBJ2-2; D not certain. Per the germline V gene, CDR1 is SGHTS and CDR2 is YDEGEE. The CDR3 sequence is 13 residues long. The V gene lost 3 bases and the J gene lost 6 bases, with 9 bases spanning the gap. The CDR3 sequence is CASSSPVAGELFF. CDR3 nucleotide sequence: TGTGCCAGCAGCTCGCCGGTGGCCGGGGAGCTGTTTTTT.

This chain links TRBV5-5 with TRBJ1-6; the D is unclear. The CDR3 extends over 15 amino acids. Trimming removed 4 bases at V and 2 bases at J, with 10 bases between. Germline V gene lookup returns CDR1 SGHKS and CDR2 YYEKEE (reference sequence). The CDR3 DNA reads TGTGCCAGCAGCGACCGGGGTCCCTATAATTCACCCCTCCACTTT. Protein: CASSDRGPYNSPLHF.

The chain has TRBV9 and TRBJ1-6; 9 bases fit TRBD1. With V trimmed by 0 bases and J by 10 bases, 5 bases remained unmatched. Germline CDR1 reads SGDLS; CDR2 reads YYNGEE. This CDR3 has 15 residues. CDR3 in DNA: TGTGCCAGCAGCGTAGAAGGGACAGGGCGGTCACCCCTCCACTTT. Its protein product is CASSVEGTGRSPLHF.

The chain links TRBV4-3 to TRBJ2-7; 7 bases fit TRBD2. J was trimmed by 4 bases and V by 4 bases; bases with no gene match: 7. This CDR3 region has 14 residues. Germline V gene sequence: CDR1 LGHNA, CDR2 YSLEER. The CDR3 loop is CASSPSGNPYEQYF. CDR3 DNA: TGCGCCAGCAGCCCAAGCGGGAACCCTTACGAGCAGTACTTC.

This chain joins TRBV4-3 and TRBJ1-2, with D perhaps matching TRBD1 (5 bases). Trimming took 0 bases from V and 5 from J, leaving 16 bases between them. This CDR3 has 16 amino acids. The germline V gene has CDR1 LGHNA and CDR2 YSLEER. The CDR3 region is CASSQDPRTPGYGYTF. For the CDR3, the DNA is TGCGCCAGCAGCCAAGATCCCAGGACACCCGGTTATGGCTACACCTTC.